This T cell receptor beta chain was recorded in a study of control samples from healthy donors and cancer patients. Assay: immunoSEQ multiplex PCR; the TCRdb copy retains only in-frame clones and omits some. The sample lists over 70,000 clones, around 90% seen once, with approximately 7.6% in the top ten. The sequenced material came from blood. The clonotype was recovered from a woman aged 55-70 years in good health.

The CDR3 DNA reads TGTGCCAGTAGTATCGGAGTCACCTACAATGAGCAGTTCTTC. Translating it yields CASSIGVTYNEQFF. The rearrangement uses TRBV19 and TRBJ2-1; D is ambiguous. Trimming removed 3 bases from V and 2 bases from J, with 8 bases in between. This CDR3 has 14 amino acids. Germline CDR1 is LNHDA and CDR2 is SQIVND (reference sequence).